These T cell receptor beta chains were read from a single sample in a study of cytomegalovirus exposure and HLA in healthy donors. Libraries were prepared by immunoSEQ multiplex PCR; TCRdb keeps only in-frame clonotypes and omits some of them. Of roughly 200,000 clones in the sample, around 75% were seen once. Sequencing was done on a sample of PBMCs. The receptors stem from a male donor in good health and CMV-seronegative. Both conserved end residues are part of each CDR3. Each record gives: V gene, D gene, clone size, J gene, CDR3 DNA, CDR3 protein. The D gene is left open where the match is weak. A row's size may be missing; if present it is once, few, many or a size class.

TRBV27	-	once	TRBJ2-1	TGTGCCAGCAGTTCAAACGGCAGGGGAACCTCCTACAATGAGCAGTTCTTC	CASSSNGRGTSYNEQFF
TRBV5-1	TRBD2	few	TRBJ2-1	TGCGCCAGCCGGGGGGGGACAACAGACTCCTACAATGAGCAGTTCTTC	CASRGGTTDSYNEQFF
TRBV27	-	-	TRBJ1-6	TGTGCCAGCAGTTTATTCGGTTCACCCCTCCACTTT	CASSLFGSPLHF
TRBV28	-	-	TRBJ2-3	TGTGCCAGCAGTTTATCGGCAGGGGACACAGATACGCAGTATTTT	CASSLSAGDTDTQYF
TRBV5-1	TRBD2	once	TRBJ2-1	TGCGCCAGCAGCTACTTAGCGGGGGGGCAGAGTGAGCAGTTCTTC	CASSYLAGGQSEQFF
TRBV4-1	TRBD2	-	TRBJ2-1	TGCGCCAGCCCGACTAGCGGTAACAATGAGCAGTTCTTC	CASPTSGNNEQFF
TRBV6-5	TRBD1	-	TRBJ1-2	TGTGCCAGCAGTTACTCTGGACAGGGGGTTAACTATGGCTACACCTTC	CASSYSGQGVNYGYTF
TRBV6-5	TRBD1	-	TRBJ1-5	TGTGCCAGCAGTCGGGACAGTTATAGCAATCAGCCCCAGCATTTT	CASSRDSYSNQPQHF
TRBV5-1	TRBD1	-	TRBJ1-5	TGCGCCAGCAGCCCCGGGGACAGTCCCTTTGGTCAGCCCCAGCATTTT	CASSPGDSPFGQPQHF
TRBV29-1	-	few	TRBJ1-1	TGCAGCGTTGAAGATATACCAGGTAAATGGGACACTGAAGCTTTCTTT	CSVEDIPGKWDTEAFF
TRBV9	-	-	TRBJ1-2	TGTGCCAGCAGCGTAGATGGGGCCACCCCAGGCTACACCTTC	CASSVDGATPGYTF